This T cell receptor beta chain appears in the sequencing data of a study of blood T cell repertoires in COVID-19 (dated by TCRdb to 2020 to 2021). A note on the overall study: Samples covering the acute and convalescent phases of COVID-19 were provided by collaborators in the United States, Italy and Spain. The prospective study material was composed of cDNA or gDNA derived from T cells, B-cell-depleted T cells, or PBMCs. The dataset comprised deeply sampled blood TCRbeta repertoires from subjects exposed to, actively infected with, or recovered from COVID-19. The repertoires were released in a freely available public database intended as a resource for research on the immune response to SARS-CoV-2. The samples were drawn from two sources: the first 160 participants of the ongoing ImmuneRACE study, and fewer than 1,500 subjects contributed by 6 global collaborators. Sample metadata almost always included a de-identified subject ID, COVID-19 status, age in years and sex. Where available, HLA class I and class II types were taken from metadata supplied by the sample provider and were not determined by assay-based typing. Overall study outcomes, separate from this receptor: The quantity of clinical and demographic metadata differed by source and by participant and was supplied without curation.

A remark on this clone: Its antigen is still unknown. Per-base quality was not reported, and no clone a single base away is much larger than it.

In the prospective study, participants were about 18 to 95 years old, resided in about two dozen geographic areas of the United States, and were enrolled through a virtual design. Cohort assignment in the prospective study relied on participant-reported clinical history from a screening survey and a study questionnaire. In the prospective study, mobile phlebotomists collected whole blood, serum and a nasopharyngeal or oropharyngeal swab from each participant. Participants in the prospective study had the option to provide additional blood draws and questionnaires over an approximately 2-month period. Before DNA extraction, blood samples from the prospective study were shipped at room temperature or frozen. V was cut back by 7 bases and J by 5 bases, leaving a gap of 15 bases between them. The CDR1 and CDR2 encoded by the germline V gene are MNHEY and SVGAGI. The CDR3 starts with the cysteine, ends with the phenylalanine, and has 13 residues. Just CDR3 DNA is preserved here, 39 bases in frame from base 1.

TCRbeta CDR3 regions were amplified from genomic DNA using the immunoSEQ Assay, a bias-controlled multiplex PCR. Per the authors' processing: Within the assay, amplification of reference gene primers was used to estimate how many nucleated cells each sample contained. To quantify the absolute abundance of each unique TCRbeta CDR3 rearrangement, sequence reads were collapsed and filtered. For each sample, productive Simpson clonality was calculated by taking the square root of Simpson's diversity index across productive rearrangements. Imported from immuneACCESS, the table was reduced by TCRdb to in-frame sequences with V and J called. These copies leave out some clones; in studies compared against another copy, an unresolved V gene accounts for under half, and the cause of the remainder is not known. V, J and clone size are taken as reported in that table, and D and trimming were inferred from the DNA itself. For this sample there are about 160,000 clones; roughly 80% appear just once. The ten largest clones represent approximately 5.1% of the sample.

The receptor was isolated from a woman between 40 and 50 years old with acute COVID-19. The rearrangement joined TRBV6-5 to TRBJ2-7; tentative D gene TRBD1, with 6 bases matching. The sequencing input was PBMCs or T cells enriched from blood (not recorded which). In nucleotides, the sequence is TGTGCCAGCACCCGGACAGTCGGCGACGAGCAGTACTTC. It translates to CASTRTVGDEQYF.